This T cell receptor (beta chain) was identified during a study of cytomegalovirus exposure and HLA in healthy donors. Study-level results: Reports showed the classifier diagnosing cytomegalovirus status with high specificity and sensitivity. Some TCR beta chains (around 160 of them) were listed as cytomegalovirus-associated.

About this clone itself: The antigen is not known.

Germline-derived CDR1 and CDR2 are SGHTA and FQGTGA. This CDR3 has 13 residues. Trimming cost V 5 bases and J 8 bases; bases outside gene matches: 5. Only in-frame clones appear in the TCRdb table, and some are missing; sequencing was by immunoSEQ multiplex PCR. The sample lists 160,000 or so clones; about 89% were seen once. This rearrangement joins TRBV7-3 to TRBJ2-2; TRBD2 matches at 7 bases. The sequence was collected from a man aged 18 to 29 in good health and CMV-seropositive. The material sequenced was PBMCs. The DNA for the CDR3 is TGTGCCAGCAGCCCGGGGGGTAGTGGGGAGCTGTTTTTT. Protein sequence: CASSPGGSGELFF. The whole variable domain, filled in from reference TRBV7-3 and TRBJ2-2, reads GAGVSQTPSNKVTEKGKYVELRCDPISGHTALYWYRQSLGQGPEFLIYFQGTGAADDSGLPNDRFFAVRPEGSVSTLKIQRTERGDSAVYLCASSPGGSGELFFGEGSRLTVL.